The entry below gives a single T cell receptor (beta chain) sequence along with its context. The data were produced by immunoSEQ multiplex PCR, yet TCRdb's version contains in-frame clones alone and is incomplete. The top ten clones hold under 2% of a sample with 400,000 or so clones, approximately 90% of them seen once. This record belongs to a study of blood T cell repertoires in COVID-19. Patients in Seattle were enrolled during active infection, then followed longitudinally. The clonotype was recovered from a woman in her thirties or forties with COVID-19, enrolled during active disease. Sequenced sample: peripheral blood.

The DNA for the CDR3 is TGTGCCAGCACCGACCGGGGGAGGGTCTACGAGCAGTACTTC. Its translation is CASTDRGRVYEQYF. J is TRBJ2-7 and V is TRBV3-1 (or the pseudogene TRBV3-2), with 7 positions matching TRBD2. Unmatched junction bases numbered 9, after V lost 7 bases and J lost 3 bases. The CDR3 totals 14 residues. CDR1 LGHDT and CDR2 YNNKEL come from the germline V gene (reference sequence).